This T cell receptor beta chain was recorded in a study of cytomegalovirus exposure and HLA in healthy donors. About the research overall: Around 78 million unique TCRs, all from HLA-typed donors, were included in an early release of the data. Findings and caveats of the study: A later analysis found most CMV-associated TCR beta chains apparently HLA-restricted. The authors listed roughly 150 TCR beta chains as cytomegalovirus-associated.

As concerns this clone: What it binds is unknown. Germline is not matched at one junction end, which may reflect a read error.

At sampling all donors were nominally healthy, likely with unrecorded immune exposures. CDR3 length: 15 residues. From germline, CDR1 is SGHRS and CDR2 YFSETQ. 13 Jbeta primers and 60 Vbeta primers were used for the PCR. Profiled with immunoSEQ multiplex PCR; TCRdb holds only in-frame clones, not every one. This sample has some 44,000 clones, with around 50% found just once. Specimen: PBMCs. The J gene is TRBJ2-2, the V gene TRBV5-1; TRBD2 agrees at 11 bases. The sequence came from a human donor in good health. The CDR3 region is CGSSRSGGAAGELFF. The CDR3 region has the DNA TGCGGCAGCAGCCGTAGCGGGGGGGCTGCCGGGGAGCTGTTTTTT.